This T cell receptor beta chain was found in a study of blood T cell repertoires in COVID-19. Germline CDR1 reads SEHNR; CDR2 reads FQNEAQ (reference sequence). The CDR3 has 14 amino acids. The V gene lost 0 bases and the J gene lost 3 bases, with 6 bases spanning the gap. The protocol was immunoSEQ multiplex PCR, while the TCRdb copy is restricted to in-frame clones and leaves out a portion. Among fewer than 300,000 clones listed, 75% to 95% were seen once. Concerning this clone itself: This CDR3 is also generated by other DNA sequences in the sample.

This clonotype was obtained from a woman aged 25 to 39 who had recovered from COVID-19. The genes are TRBV7-9 and TRBJ1-5, with D unresolved. Sequencing was performed on PBMCs or T cells enriched from blood (not recorded which). The CDR3 protein is CASSLAGDNQPQHF. For the CDR3, the DNA is TGTGCCAGCAGCTTAGCTGGAGACAATCAGCCCCAGCATTTT.